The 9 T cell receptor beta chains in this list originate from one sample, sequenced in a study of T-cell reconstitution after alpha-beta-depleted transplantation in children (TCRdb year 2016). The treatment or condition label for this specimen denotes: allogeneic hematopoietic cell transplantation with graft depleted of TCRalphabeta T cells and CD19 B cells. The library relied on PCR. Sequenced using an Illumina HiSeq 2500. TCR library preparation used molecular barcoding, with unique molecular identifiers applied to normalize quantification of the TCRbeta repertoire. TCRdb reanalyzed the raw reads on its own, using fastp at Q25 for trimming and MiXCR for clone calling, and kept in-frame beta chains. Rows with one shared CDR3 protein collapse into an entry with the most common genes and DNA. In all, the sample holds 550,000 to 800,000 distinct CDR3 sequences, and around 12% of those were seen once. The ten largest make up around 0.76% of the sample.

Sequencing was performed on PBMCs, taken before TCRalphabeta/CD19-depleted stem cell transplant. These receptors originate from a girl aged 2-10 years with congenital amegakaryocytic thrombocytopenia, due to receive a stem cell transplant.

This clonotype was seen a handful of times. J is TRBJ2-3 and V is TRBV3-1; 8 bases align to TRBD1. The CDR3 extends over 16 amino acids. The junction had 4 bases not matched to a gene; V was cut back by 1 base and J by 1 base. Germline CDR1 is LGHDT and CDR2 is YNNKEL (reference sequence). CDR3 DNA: TGTGCCAGCAGCCAAGGTGGGACAGGAGGCACAGATACGCAGTATTTT. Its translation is CASSQGGTGGTDTQYF.

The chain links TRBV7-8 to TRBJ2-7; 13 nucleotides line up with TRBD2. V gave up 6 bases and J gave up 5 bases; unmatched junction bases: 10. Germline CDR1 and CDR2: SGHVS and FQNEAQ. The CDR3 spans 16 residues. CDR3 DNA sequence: TGTGCCAGCAGTGGACTAGCGGGAGCCGGCGGCCACGAGCAGTACTTC. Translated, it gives CASSGLAGAGGHEQYF.

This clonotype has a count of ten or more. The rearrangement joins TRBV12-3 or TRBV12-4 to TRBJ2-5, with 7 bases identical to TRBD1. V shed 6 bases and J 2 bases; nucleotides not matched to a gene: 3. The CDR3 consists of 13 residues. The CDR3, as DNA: TGTGCCAGCAGGGCGACAGGGCAAGAGACCCAGTACTTC. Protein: CASRATGQETQYF.

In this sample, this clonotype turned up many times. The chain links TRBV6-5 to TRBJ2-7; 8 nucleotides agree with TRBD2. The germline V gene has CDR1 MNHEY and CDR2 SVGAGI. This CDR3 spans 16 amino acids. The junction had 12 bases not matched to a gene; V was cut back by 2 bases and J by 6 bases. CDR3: CASSYDPGGINREQYF. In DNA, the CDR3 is TGTGCCAGCAGTTACGATCCGGGAGGGATTAATCGCGAGCAGTACTTC.

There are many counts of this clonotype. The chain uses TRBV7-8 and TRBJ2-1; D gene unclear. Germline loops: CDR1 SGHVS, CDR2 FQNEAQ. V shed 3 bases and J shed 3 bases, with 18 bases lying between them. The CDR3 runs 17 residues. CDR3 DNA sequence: TGTGCCAGCAGCTTTGGCTTGTTTAAGCACTTCTACAATGAGCAGTTCTTC. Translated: CASSFGLFKHFYNEQFF.

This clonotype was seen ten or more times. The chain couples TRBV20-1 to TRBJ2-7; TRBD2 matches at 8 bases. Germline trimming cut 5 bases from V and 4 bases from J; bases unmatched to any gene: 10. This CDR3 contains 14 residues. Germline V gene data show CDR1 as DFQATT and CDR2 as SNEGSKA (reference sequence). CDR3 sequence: CSAASAGLGYEQYF. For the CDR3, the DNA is TGCAGTGCTGCTTCCGCGGGACTAGGGTACGAGCAGTACTTC.

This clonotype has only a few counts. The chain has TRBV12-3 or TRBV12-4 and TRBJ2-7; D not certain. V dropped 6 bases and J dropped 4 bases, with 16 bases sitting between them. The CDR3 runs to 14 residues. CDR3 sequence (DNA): TGTGCCAGCAGGCCAGGACCCCCCAGTTACGAGCAGTACTTC. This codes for CASRPGPPSYEQYF.

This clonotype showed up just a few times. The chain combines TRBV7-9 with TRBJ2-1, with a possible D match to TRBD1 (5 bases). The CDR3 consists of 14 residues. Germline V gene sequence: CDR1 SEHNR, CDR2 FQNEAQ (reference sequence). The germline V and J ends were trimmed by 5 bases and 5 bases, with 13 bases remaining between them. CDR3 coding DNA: TGTGCCAGCAGCCGGATCAGGGCCCACAATGAGCAGTTCTTC. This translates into CASSRIRAHNEQFF.

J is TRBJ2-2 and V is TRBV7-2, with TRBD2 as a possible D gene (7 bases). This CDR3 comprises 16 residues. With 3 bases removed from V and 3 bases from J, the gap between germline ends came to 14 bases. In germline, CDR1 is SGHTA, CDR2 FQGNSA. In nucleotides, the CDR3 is TGTGCCAGCAGCTTCCCTAGGGGGGGCGACACCGGGGAGCTGTTTTTT. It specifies CASSFPRGGDTGELFF.